Below, 3 T cell receptor beta chains from the same sample are listed, as sequenced in a study of follicular helper T cells after annual influenza vaccination. Profiled with immunoSEQ multiplex PCR; TCRdb holds only in-frame clones, not every one. The sample has approximately 12,000 clones, around 78% seen once. Sample time point: 2014-2015 season, pre-vaccination. The material was CXCR5- memory CD4+ T cells sorted from blood, obtained on the day of influenza vaccination. The receptors were gathered from an adult who received the influenza vaccine.

This sequence joins TRBV7-2 and TRBJ1-5; TRBD1 matches at 8 bases. The V gene's germline CDR1 is SGHTA and CDR2 FQGNSA. The V segment lost 1 base and the J segment 10 bases; nucleotides outside the gene matches: 9. CDR3 length: 15 residues. This CDR3 is CASSLGTGGKNPQHF. The DNA of the CDR3 is TGTGCCAGCAGCTTAGGCACAGGGGGAAAGAACCCCCAGCATTTT.

For the CDR3, the DNA is TGTGCCAGCAGCATGCAGGGACAGAGCACAGATACGCAGTATTTT. Its translation is CASSMQGQSTDTQYF. The chain links TRBV6-5 to TRBJ2-3; TRBD1 aligns across 7 bases. V shed 6 bases and J 0 bases; nucleotides not matched to a gene: 6. Germline V gene lookup returns CDR1 MNHEY and CDR2 SVGAGI. CDR3 size: 15 residues.

The chain combines TRBV19 with TRBJ2-4; D unclear. Per germline, CDR1 LNHDA and CDR2 SQIVND (reference sequence). Deletions cut 3 bases from V and 0 bases from J, with 12 bases between. This CDR3 region has 16 residues. CDR3 DNA sequence: TGTGCCAGTAGTATTGCCCTAGTTATAGCCAAAAACATTCAGTACTTC. Protein sequence: CASSIALVIAKNIQYF.